The rows below give T cell receptor beta chains drawn from one sample of a study of blood T cell repertoires in COVID-19. Clones were sequenced by immunoSEQ multiplex PCR, and TCRdb holds only the in-frame ones, with some missing. The sample has around 230,000 clones; around 88% are singletons. Sequencing input: PBMCs or T cells enriched from blood (not recorded which). The origin of the receptors is a woman aged 40 to 55 with acute COVID-19. Each CDR3 is given with its conserved first and last residue. The order of the fields is J gene, clone size, V gene, D gene, CDR3 protein, CDR3 DNA. D genes are given only for firm matches. The size of a clone is reported for some rows only, either as once, few or many, or as a class for expanded clones.

TRBJ2-6	few	TRBV6-2/TRBV6-3	TRBD1	CASSLGTDGANVLTF	TGTGCCAGCAGTCTCGGGACAGATGGGGCCAACGTCCTGACTTTC
TRBJ2-1	once	TRBV5-6	TRBD2	CASSPGLAGPGDEQFF	TGTGCCAGCAGCCCGGGACTAGCGGGCCCAGGCGATGAGCAGTTCTTC
TRBJ1-5	NA	TRBV19	NA	CASIAIPGTGSNQPQHF	TGTGCCAGTATCGCCATACCGGGAACAGGGAGCAATCAGCCCCAGCATTTT
TRBJ2-3	NA	TRBV7-2	TRBD2	CASSSGTSGSPLSTDTQYF	TGTGCCAGCAGCTCGGGGACTAGCGGGAGCCCGCTTAGCACAGATACGCAGTATTTT
TRBJ1-1	NA	TRBV19	NA	CASSTMQANTEAFF	TGTGCCAGTAGTACTATGCAGGCGAACACTGAAGCTTTCTTT
TRBJ2-3	NA	TRBV7-9	TRBD2	CASSNSGSLTDTQYF	TGTGCCAGCAGCAACAGCGGGAGTCTCACAGATACGCAGTATTTT
TRBJ2-3	once	TRBV6-5	NA	CASSYGSAGADTQYF	TGTGCCAGCAGTTACGGTTCGGCAGGGGCAGATACGCAGTATTTT
TRBJ2-7	NA	TRBV5-6	NA	CASSLSPFSSYEQYF	TGTGCCAGCAGCTTGTCCCCGTTTAGCTCCTACGAGCAGTACTTC
TRBJ2-1	NA	TRBV28	TRBD2	CASSSGGTSLYNEQFF	TGTGCCAGCAGTTCGGGCGGGACTAGCCTCTACAATGAGCAGTTCTTC
TRBJ2-2	NA	TRBV6-1	NA	CASILTGTGELFF	TGTGCCAGCATCCTGACTGGGACCGGGGAGCTGTTTTTT
TRBJ1-5	NA	TRBV6-7	TRBD1	CASSYSKGASVNQPQHF	TGTGCCAGCAGTTACTCAAAGGGGGCGAGCGTCAATCAGCCCCAGCATTTT
TRBJ2-2	NA	TRBV4-1	TRBD2	CASSQVRLAGGGGTGELFF	TGCGCCAGCAGCCAAGTCCGGCTAGCGGGAGGAGGGGGCACCGGGGAGCTGTTTTTT
TRBJ1-2	NA	TRBV9	NA	CASSAPGYGYTF	TGTGCCAGCAGCGCCCCAGGTTATGGCTACACCTTC
TRBJ1-1	NA	TRBV5-1	TRBD1	CASSLDGQGITEAFF	TGCGCCAGCAGCTTAGACGGACAGGGAATAACTGAAGCTTTCTTT
TRBJ1-3	NA	TRBV7-8	TRBD1	CASRGQDSGNTIYF	TGTGCCAGCAGGGGACAGGACTCTGGAAACACCATATATTTT
TRBJ2-1	once	TRBV5-1	TRBD2	CASSLGLGLAGQYNEQFF	TGCGCCAGCAGCTTGGGCCTGGGGCTAGCGGGCCAGTACAATGAGCAGTTCTTC
TRBJ1-1	NA	TRBV12-3/TRBV12-4	NA	CASRPGSTEAFF	TGTGCCAGCAGACCCGGTAGCACTGAAGCTTTCTTT
TRBJ1-2	NA	TRBV7-2	NA	CASSQWGGTNYGYTF	TGTGCCAGCAGCCAGTGGGGCGGAACTAACTATGGCTACACCTTC
TRBJ1-2	NA	TRBV2	TRBD1	CASSDVKGAYGYTF	TGTGCCAGCAGTGATGTTAAGGGGGCCTATGGCTACACCTTC
TRBJ1-2	NA	TRBV10-3	TRBD1	CAISERGQTGYGYTF	TGTGCCATCAGTGAGAGGGGGCAGACAGGGTATGGCTACACCTTC
TRBJ2-3	NA	TRBV9	NA	CASSPLPPGGYRATDTQYF	TGTGCCAGCAGTCCGCTTCCGCCGGGTGGGTACAGGGCAACAGATACGCAGTATTTT
TRBJ1-4	once	TRBV11-2	TRBD1	CASSPGTGYNEKLFF	TGTGCCAGCAGCCCAGGGACAGGTTATAATGAAAAACTGTTTTTT
TRBJ2-1	NA	TRBV18	NA	CASSAPGPGRNEQFF	TGTGCCAGCTCCGCTCCGGGACCGGGGAGGAATGAGCAGTTCTTC
TRBJ2-4	NA	TRBV7-2	TRBD2	CASSLGLAGGLAKNIQYF	TGTGCCAGCAGCTTGGGACTAGCGGGGGGGCTGGCCAAAAACATTCAGTACTTC
TRBJ1-1	few	TRBV7-9	TRBD1	CASSVDRGEAFF	TGTGCCAGCAGCGTGGACAGGGGTGAAGCTTTCTTT
TRBJ1-5	NA	TRBV6-5	TRBD1	CASSYRGGRGQPQHF	TGTGCCAGCAGTTACCGAGGGGGCCGGGGGCAGCCCCAGCATTTT
TRBJ1-1	NA	TRBV7-2	NA	CASSLVPGTEAFF	TGTGCCAGCAGCTTAGTTCCGGGGACTGAAGCTTTCTTT
TRBJ1-2	few	TRBV30	NA	CAWSVLGGEGYTF	TGTGCCTGGAGTGTCCTAGGCGGGGAAGGCTACACCTTC
TRBJ2-1	NA	TRBV6-2/TRBV6-3	TRBD2	CASSYLASGYNEQFF	TGTGCCAGCAGTTATTTGGCTAGCGGTTACAATGAGCAGTTCTTC
TRBJ2-2	few	TRBV7-2	TRBD1	CASRQGTYTGELFF	TGTGCCAGCAGACAGGGGACATACACCGGGGAGCTGTTTTTT
TRBJ2-2	NA	TRBV7-2	TRBD1	CASSGRQGVFTGELFF	TGTGCCAGCAGCGGACGACAGGGGGTCTTCACCGGGGAGCTGTTTTTT
TRBJ2-1	NA	TRBV7-9	NA	CASSPRAVDNEQFF	TGTGCCAGCAGCCCCAGGGCGGTCGACAATGAGCAGTTCTTC